One T cell receptor beta chain is described in this entry. This specimen comes from a study of radiation and T cells in renal cell carcinoma. Here immunoSEQ multiplex PCR was the method, and the copy in TCRdb shows in-frame clones only, minus some. The sample holds about 170,000 clones; 88% are singletons and the top ten take approximately 11%. Germline lookup yields CDR1 PRHDT and CDR2 FYEKMQ (reference sequence). J lost 7 bases, V lost 9 bases, and 9 bases had no gene match. This CDR3 has 14 residues. Time point reported: blood 4 weeks post-SBRT, at nephrectomy. Treatment in this sample: 15 Gy SBRT to primary tumor, nephrectomy 4 weeks later.

The chain combines TRBV13 with TRBJ2-1, with 10 bases that match TRBD2. The receptor comes from a woman aged 45-59 years with renal cell carcinoma. This specimen consisted of blood, obtained from a patient whose treatment included radiotherapy and nephrectomy. Here the CDR3 reads CASLIAGGKNEQFF. The CDR3 nucleotides are TGTGCCAGTCTAATAGCGGGGGGCAAAAATGAGCAGTTCTTC.